Listed below are T cell receptor beta chains from one sample, sequenced in a study of T-cell reconstitution after alpha-beta-depleted transplantation in children. TCRdb independently ran MiXCR on the PCR reads; one entry per CDR3 protein. The sample lists about 360,000 distinct CDR3 sequences, 13% occurring once. This material consisted of PBMCs, taken from the stem cell graft. The receptor set was obtained from a human donor who donated a stem cell graft to a child with Fanconi anemia. Each CDR3 is given with its conserved first and last residue. Each record gives: J gene, V gene, D gene, clone size, CDR3 DNA, CDR3 protein. The D gene is left open where the match is weak. A clone size is listed for some rows: how often the clone was seen (once, few, many), or a class if it is expanded.

J: TRBJ2-3
V: TRBV20-1
D: NA
size: few
DNA: TGCAGTGCTAGAGGGACTAGCACAGATACGCAGTATTTT
CDR3: CSARGTSTDTQYF

J: TRBJ2-6
V: TRBV10-3
D: NA
size: few
DNA: TGTGCCATCAGTGAGATATTTGGCAGGGAGGTTCCTGGGGCCAACGTCCTGACTTTC
CDR3: CAISEIFGREVPGANVLTF

J: TRBJ2-3
V: TRBV12-3/TRBV12-4
D: TRBD2
size: few
DNA: TGTGCCAGCAGGCCTGACCGGGGGGGCACAGATACGCAGTATTTT
CDR3: CASRPDRGGTDTQYF

J: TRBJ2-2
V: TRBV29-1
D: NA
size: few
DNA: TGCAGCGTCGCCGGACTCCGGGGGGGGGAGCTGTTTTTT
CDR3: CSVAGLRGGELFF

J: TRBJ2-3
V: TRBV29-1
D: NA
size: few
DNA: TGCAGCGGGGGGAATCCCACAGATACGCAGTATTTT
CDR3: CSGGNPTDTQYF

J: TRBJ2-4
V: TRBV7-9
D: NA
size: once
DNA: TGTGCCACCAAGCTTGAGGGAAGCATTCAGTACTTC
CDR3: CATKLEGSIQYF

J: TRBJ2-7
V: TRBV6-1
D: NA
size: NA
DNA: TGTGCCAGCATCGCAAGGGACTCCTACGAGCAGTACTTC
CDR3: CASIARDSYEQYF

J: TRBJ1-1
V: TRBV29-1
D: NA
size: many
DNA: TGCAGCGTTGTTCGACCGTTGAACACTGAAGCTTTCTTT
CDR3: CSVVRPLNTEAFF

J: TRBJ1-1
V: TRBV30
D: NA
size: NA
DNA: TGTGCCTGGAAGTCTGGGGAGACTGAAGCTTTCTTT
CDR3: CAWKSGETEAFF

J: TRBJ1-1
V: TRBV15
D: TRBD1
size: many
DNA: TGTGCCACCAGCGCCCGACAGGGGGAAGCTTTCTTT
CDR3: CATSARQGEAFF

J: TRBJ1-2
V: TRBV3-1
D: NA
size: NA
DNA: TGTGCCAGCAGCCAAGGAGCTCGAGGGTCCTATGGCTACACCTTC
CDR3: CASSQGARGSYGYTF